This T cell receptor beta chain was recovered during a study of blood T cell repertoires in COVID-19. Study details: Acute and convalescent COVID-19 samples came from the United States, Italy and Spain. The analysed material was cDNA or gDNA that came from T cells, B-cell-depleted T cells, or PBMCs.

Profiled with immunoSEQ multiplex PCR; TCRdb holds only in-frame clones, not every one. The sample holds about 270,000 clones, over 75% seen once. This clone came up a few times. V shed 0 bases, J shed 8 bases, and the junction held 5 bases outside the gene matches. Germline V gene sequence: CDR1 GTSNPN, CDR2 SVGIG (reference sequence). The CDR3 covers 14 residues. The sequencing input was PBMCs or T cells enriched from blood (not recorded which). The source is a woman aged 18-35 years who had recovered from COVID-19. The rearrangement joins TRBV30 to TRBJ1-2, with 11 bases fitting TRBD1. CDR3 bases: TGTGCCTGGAGTGTTGGACAGGGGGCGCGCGGCTACACCTTC. It specifies CAWSVGQGARGYTF.